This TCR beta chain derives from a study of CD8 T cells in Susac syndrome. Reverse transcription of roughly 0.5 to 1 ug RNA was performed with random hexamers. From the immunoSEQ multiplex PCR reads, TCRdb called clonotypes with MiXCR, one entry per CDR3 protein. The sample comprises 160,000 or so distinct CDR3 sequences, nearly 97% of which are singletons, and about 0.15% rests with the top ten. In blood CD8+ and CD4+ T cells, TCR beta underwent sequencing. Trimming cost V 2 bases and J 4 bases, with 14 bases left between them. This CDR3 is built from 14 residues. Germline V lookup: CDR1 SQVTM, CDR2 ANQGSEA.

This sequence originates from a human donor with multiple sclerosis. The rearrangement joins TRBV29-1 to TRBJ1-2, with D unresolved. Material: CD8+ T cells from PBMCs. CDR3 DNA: TGCAGCGTTGAAAGGGCACAGTCCCCCTATGGCTACACCTTC. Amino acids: CSVERAQSPYGYTF.